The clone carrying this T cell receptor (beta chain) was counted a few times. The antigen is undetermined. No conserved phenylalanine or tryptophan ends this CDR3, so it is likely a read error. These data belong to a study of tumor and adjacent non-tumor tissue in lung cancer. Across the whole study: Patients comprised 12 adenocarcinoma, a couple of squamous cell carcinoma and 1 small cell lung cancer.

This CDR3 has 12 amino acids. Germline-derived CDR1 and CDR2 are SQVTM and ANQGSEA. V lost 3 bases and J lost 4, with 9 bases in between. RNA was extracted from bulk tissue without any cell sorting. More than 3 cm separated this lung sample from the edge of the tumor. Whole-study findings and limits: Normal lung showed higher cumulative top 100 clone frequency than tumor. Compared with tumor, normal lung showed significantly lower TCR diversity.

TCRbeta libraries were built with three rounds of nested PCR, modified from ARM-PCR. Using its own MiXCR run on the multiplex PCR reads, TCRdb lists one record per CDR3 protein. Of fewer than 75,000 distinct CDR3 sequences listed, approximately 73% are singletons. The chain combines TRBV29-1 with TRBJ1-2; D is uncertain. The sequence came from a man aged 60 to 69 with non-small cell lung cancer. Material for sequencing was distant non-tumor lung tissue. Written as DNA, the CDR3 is TGCAGCGTTGACTGGGAGCGCTATGGCTACACCCTC. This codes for CSVDWERYGYTL.